This T cell receptor (beta chain) appears in the sequencing data of a study of CD8 T cells in ankylosing spondylitis. Comments on this clonotype: Its specificity is not known.

Using its own MiXCR run on the 5' RACE reads, TCRdb lists one record per CDR3 protein. The sample lists a few hundred thousand distinct CDR3 sequences, less than 25% occurring once. Germline lookup yields CDR1 MNHNS and CDR2 SASEGT. CDR3 length equals 17 residues. V shed 6 bases, J shed 8 bases, and the junction held 12 bases outside the gene matches. General study points: Certain motif variants had earlier been reported in reactive arthritis synovial fluid and blood. Significant enrichment of disease-linked clones was reported in matched ankylosing spondylitis synovial fluid. Seemingly characteristic of ankylosing spondylitis blood was a TCR beta motif consisting of several highly homologous variants. Disease-linked clones bore a CD8+ phenotype and were relatively rare in peripheral blood.

V is TRBV6-1 and J is TRBJ2-1; TRBD2 matches 14 bases. Sequencing was done on a sample of blood, either unsorted or a sorted T cell fraction (not recorded which). This TCR came from a female donor with ankylosing spondylitis or in good health (not recorded which). CDR3 bases: TGTGCCAGCAGACCCCCGACTAGCGGGAGGGCCAGAGATGAGCAGTTCTTC. Its translation: CASRPPTSGRARDEQFF.